This T cell receptor beta chain was identified in a study of cytomegalovirus exposure and HLA in healthy donors. Germline V gene sequence: CDR1 SGHVS, CDR2 FNYEAQ. This CDR3 has 18 residues. Trimming took 5 bases from V and 8 from J; bases not matched to a gene: 14. This clone was found a few times. The PCR was carried out with 60 Vbeta primers and 13 Jbeta primers. Sequencing used immunoSEQ multiplex PCR; TCRdb keeps in-frame clones, though not all of them. Of about 160,000 clones listed, around 72% are singletons. The chain employs TRBV7-6 and TRBJ2-2; 13 positions agree with TRBD2. The sequence came from a female donor in good health and CMV-seronegative. Sequences were obtained from PBMCs. The CDR3 DNA reads as TGTGCCAGCAGCGCCTCATCGACTAGCGGGGGGACCCAGGGGGAGCTGTTTTTT. Translation: CASSASSTSGGTQGELFF.